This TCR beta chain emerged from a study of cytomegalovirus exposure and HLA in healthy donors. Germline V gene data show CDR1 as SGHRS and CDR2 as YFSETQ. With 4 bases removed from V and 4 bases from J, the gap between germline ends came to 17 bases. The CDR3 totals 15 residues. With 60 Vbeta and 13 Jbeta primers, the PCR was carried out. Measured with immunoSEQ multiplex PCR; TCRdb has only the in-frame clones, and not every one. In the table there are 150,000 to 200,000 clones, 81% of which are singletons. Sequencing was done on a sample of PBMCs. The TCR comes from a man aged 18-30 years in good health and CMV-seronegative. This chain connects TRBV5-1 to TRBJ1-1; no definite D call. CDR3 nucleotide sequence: TGCGCCAGCAGCCCCCGAGAGGGCGGAGGCACTGAAGCTTTCTTT. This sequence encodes CASSPREGGGTEAFF. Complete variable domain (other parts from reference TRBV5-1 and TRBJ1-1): KAGVTQTPRYLIKTRGQQVTLSCSPISGHRSVSWYQQTPGQGLQFLFEYFSETQRNKGNFPGRFSGRQFSNSRSEMNVSTLELGDSALYLCASSPREGGGTEAFFGQGTRLTVV.